These T cell receptor beta chains were read from a single sample in a study of shared clonotypes between healthy human individuals. Sequencing was performed with immunoSEQ multiplex PCR; in TCRdb, only in-frame clones are kept and a portion is missing. This sample has approximately 2,300,000 clones, with just under 95% found just once. The sequencing input was naive CD4+ T cells from PBMCs. These receptors originate from a man aged 18 to 35 in good health. Some clones in this sample may be carry-over from other donors' samples. Each CDR3 is given with its conserved first and last residue. Fields, in order: J gene, clone size, V gene, D gene, CDR3 DNA, CDR3 protein. The D gene is left open where the match is weak. Clone size appears in some rows only: once, few, many, or a class for an expanded clone.

TRBJ2-5,-,TRBV7-2,TRBD2,TGTGCCAGCAGCATAACCGGGACTAGCGGCCAAGAGACCCAGTACTTC,CASSITGTSGQETQYF
TRBJ2-2,-,TRBV7-3,-,TGTGCCAGCACCCAAACGGGGGCCGGCACCGGGGAGCTGTTTTTT,CASTQTGAGTGELFF
TRBJ2-1,once,TRBV7-3,-,TGTGCCAGCAGCTTAACGTCCGGGTACGTCAATGAGCAGTTCTTC,CASSLTSGYVNEQFF
TRBJ2-5,-,TRBV15,-,TGTGCCACCAGCAGAGGGAGCCGGGAGACCCAGTACTTC,CATSRGSRETQYF
TRBJ2-2,-,TRBV5-4,-,TGTGCCAGCAGCTTGGAACAGTCGTCCGGGGAGCTGTTTTTT,CASSLEQSSGELFF
TRBJ2-6,-,TRBV6-5,-,TGTGCCAGCAGTTACCCCAGAGTCTCTGGGGCCAACGTCCTGACTTTC,CASSYPRVSGANVLTF
TRBJ2-3,-,TRBV18,TRBD2,TGTGCCAGCTCACCCCTAGCGGGAGGGAGCACAGATACGCAGTATTTT,CASSPLAGGSTDTQYF
TRBJ2-1,-,TRBV29-1,-,TGCAGCGTTGGATCATTCTACAATGAGCAGTTCTTC,CSVGSFYNEQFF
TRBJ2-5,-,TRBV27,TRBD1,TGTGCCAGCAGTCTTACCCGGGACAGGGGGCGCTTGGACCAAGAGACCCAGTACTTC,CASSLTRDRGRLDQETQYF
TRBJ1-1,-,TRBV28,-,TGTGCCAGCAGTTTGGCGGGGGGCGAGGGGACTGAAGCTTTCTTT,CASSLAGGEGTEAFF
TRBJ1-1,few,TRBV29-1,-,TGCAGCGTTGAAGCATCGGGAGGCACTGAAGCTTTCTTT,CSVEASGGTEAFF
TRBJ2-2,-,TRBV19,TRBD2,TGTGCCAGTAGTATAGGTAGCGGGAGAATGGGGGAGCTGTTTTTT,CASSIGSGRMGELFF
TRBJ1-6,-,TRBV30,-,TGTGCCTGGAGGTGGGCAGGGCTAGATAATTCACCCCTCCACTTT,CAWRWAGLDNSPLHF
TRBJ2-7,-,TRBV5-6,-,TGTGCCAGCAGCTTAAGACCGTCGGGGGAGCAGTACTTC,CASSLRPSGEQYF
TRBJ1-4,-,TRBV5-1,-,TGCGCCAGCAGCTCTGGACACCCAAAACTGTTTTTT,CASSSGHPKLFF
TRBJ2-2,-,TRBV2,-,TGTGCCAGCAGTGAGTGGTCGAACACCGGGGAGCTGTTTTTT,CASSEWSNTGELFF
TRBJ2-1,-,TRBV9,TRBD2,TGTGCAACATCTCCCGGGAGGATCCACAATGAGCAGTTCTTC,CATSPGRIHNEQFF
TRBJ1-1,-,TRBV6-5,TRBD1,TGTGCCAGCAGTCTCGCCCTCGGACAGGGGGGTGCTTTCTTT,CASSLALGQGGAFF
TRBJ2-1,once,TRBV18,-,TGTGCCAGCTCACCACCGTCGCAGCTCGAGCAGTTCTTC,CASSPPSQLEQFF
TRBJ1-1,-,TRBV5-1,-,TGCGCCAGCAGCTTGGACAGAATGAACACTGAAGCTTTCTTT,CASSLDRMNTEAFF
TRBJ2-3,-,TRBV10-3,TRBD1,TGTGCCATCAGCCCGGGACAGGGGGCGGGCACAGATACGCAGTATTTT,CAISPGQGAGTDTQYF
TRBJ2-4,-,TRBV18,TRBD2,TGTGCCAGCTCCCGACTAGCGGGAGAATTGGACATTCAGTACTTC,CASSRLAGELDIQYF
TRBJ2-4,-,TRBV11-2,-,TGTGCCAGCAGCTTAGGAGTGTCGACAGGAGACATTCAGTACTTC,CASSLGVSTGDIQYF
TRBJ2-7,-,TRBV27,-,TGTGCCAGCAGTTACGAGCAGTACTTC,CASSYEQYF
TRBJ2-7,-,TRBV28,-,TGTGCCAGCAGTATTGGATCGGGATACGAGCAGTACTTC,CASSIGSGYEQYF
TRBJ1-5,-,TRBV28,TRBD1,TGTGCCAGCAGTTTCGAGGGGGCACAGCCCCAGCATTTT,CASSFEGAQPQHF
TRBJ2-1,-,TRBV25-1,-,TGTGCCAGCAGTGATAGCGGAGCTAACAATGAGCAGTTCTTC,CASSDSGANNEQFF
TRBJ1-1,-,TRBV6-5,-,TGTGCCAGCAGTCCGCTAACGAACACTGAAGCTTTCTTT,CASSPLTNTEAFF
TRBJ1-3,-,TRBV19,-,TGTGCCAGTAGGGGACTCAGGGGACCTGGAAACACCATATATTTT,CASRGLRGPGNTIYF
TRBJ1-2,-,TRBV6-4,-,TGTGCCAGCAGTGTAGAATACGGAGCAGGCTATGGCTACACCTTC,CASSVEYGAGYGYTF
TRBJ2-5,few,TRBV7-9,TRBD2,TGTGCCAGCAGCTTACTCCCGGGAGGGCAAGAGACCCAGTACTTC,CASSLLPGGQETQYF
TRBJ2-3,-,TRBV7-9,-,TGTGCCAGCAGCTTAGACCCGTTAGCGGAGAGCACAGATACGCAGTATTTT,CASSLDPLAESTDTQYF
TRBJ1-5,-,TRBV9,TRBD1,TGTGCCAGCAGTTTTCGGGGACAGGGGGCATCGGGCAATCAGCCCCAGCATTTT,CASSFRGQGASGNQPQHF
TRBJ1-2,-,TRBV2,-,TGTGCCAGCTCCCGGGCCACGGTGTATGGCTACACCTTC,CASSRATVYGYTF
TRBJ2-7,-,TRBV7-2,TRBD2,TGTGCCAGCAGTCGCCTTATAGCGGGAGCCTACGAGCAGTACTTC,CASSRLIAGAYEQYF
TRBJ1-1,few,TRBV5-1,-,TGCGCCACGCGGGGACAACTGAACACTGAAGCTTTCTTT,CATRGQLNTEAFF
TRBJ1-5,-,TRBV27,-,TGTGCCAGCGGGCAGCCCCAGCATTTT,CASGQPQHF
TRBJ1-5,few,TRBV19,TRBD1,TGTGCCAGTAGTTCAGGGGGCCGGAGCAATCAGCCCCAGCATTTT,CASSSGGRSNQPQHF
TRBJ2-3,-,TRBV11-3,-,TGTGCCAGCAGCTTAGCGGCCGGAGTGACTACGCAGTATTTT,CASSLAAGVTTQYF
TRBJ2-2,-,TRBV7-9,TRBD1,TGTGCCAGCAGCGCATACAGGGGAAGCACCGGGGAGCTGTTTTTT,CASSAYRGSTGELFF
TRBJ2-7,-,TRBV6-5,-,TGTGCCAGCAGAAGAGGTCGGGACAACTCCTACGAGCAGTACTTC,CASRRGRDNSYEQYF
TRBJ2-2,-,TRBV5-6,TRBD2,TGTGCCAGCAGTCATCTAGCGGGGTTTACGAACACCGGGGAGCTGTTTTTT,CASSHLAGFTNTGELFF
TRBJ2-7,-,TRBV25-1,-,TGTGCCAGCAGTTCCCGGACAGATAACTCCTACGAGCAGTACTTC,CASSSRTDNSYEQYF
TRBJ2-5,-,TRBV9,TRBD2,TGTGCCAGCAGCGTGGACGGACGACTAGCGGGAGAGGGGGAGACCCAGTACTTC,CASSVDGRLAGEGETQYF
TRBJ1-3,-,TRBV6-1,-,TGTGCCAGCATCCTGGACAACGACTCTGGAAACACCATATATTTT,CASILDNDSGNTIYF
TRBJ2-1,-,TRBV7-2,TRBD2,TGTGCCAGCAGTCCAGGGGGCCAACTAGCGGGAGGGGACAATGAGCAGTTCTTC,CASSPGGQLAGGDNEQFF
TRBJ1-6,-,TRBV6-5,TRBD1,TGTGCCAGCAGTTACTCCCGGACAGGGATCGGTCCACCCCTCCACTTT,CASSYSRTGIGPPLHF
TRBJ1-1,-,TRBV23-1,TRBD1,TGCGCCAGCAGTCTTACGGGACAGGGGGCTTGCACTGAAGCTTTCTTT,CASSLTGQGACTEAFF
TRBJ1-1,-,TRBV19,-,TGTGCCAGTAGTTCGCCAGGGCCCACTGAAGCTTTCTTT,CASSSPGPTEAFF
TRBJ1-4,-,TRBV7-3,-,TGTGCCAGCAGCTTAGGGGCACGAAATGAAAAACTGTTTTTT,CASSLGARNEKLFF
TRBJ1-2,-,TRBV6-5,-,TGTGCCAGCATCCCCTCCCTCGGGGATAACTATGGCTACACCTTC,CASIPSLGDNYGYTF
TRBJ1-1,few,TRBV9,-,TGTGCCAGCAGCGCCGAGGGCAGGGTTGGAACTGAAGCTTTCTTT,CASSAEGRVGTEAFF
TRBJ1-1,-,TRBV7-3,-,TGTGCCAGCAGCTATTCCTTGAACACTGAAGCTTTCTTT,CASSYSLNTEAFF
TRBJ2-2,-,TRBV5-1,TRBD2,TGCGCCAGCAGCTTGAGACTAGCCGACACCGGGGAGCTGTTTTTT,CASSLRLADTGELFF
TRBJ1-1,-,TRBV27,-,TGTGCCAGCAGTACCTGGCCGGGACGATCGAACACTGAAGCTTTCTTT,CASSTWPGRSNTEAFF
TRBJ2-1,-,TRBV7-8,TRBD2,TGTGCCAGCAGCTTTTTAGCGGGACTTAACTACAATGAGCAGTTCTTC,CASSFLAGLNYNEQFF
TRBJ1-2,-,TRBV7-9,-,TGTGCCAGCAGCTTAGAAGGGTCGGCGTATGGCTACACCTTC,CASSLEGSAYGYTF
TRBJ2-2,-,TRBV7-3,TRBD1,TGTGCCAGCAGCTTTACCGGGACAGGGGGGGCCGGGGAGCTGTTTTTT,CASSFTGTGGAGELFF
TRBJ2-5,-,TRBV7-2,-,TGTGCCAGCAGCCCGGACAGACAAGAGACCCAGTACTTC,CASSPDRQETQYF